The clone carrying this TCR beta chain was counted a few times. Its antigen is not identified. This entry is derived from a study of CD8 T cells in ankylosing spondylitis. General study findings and limits: What seemed typical of ankylosing spondylitis blood was a TCR beta motif built from about 8 highly homologous variants. Disease-linked clones reportedly showed significant enrichment in matched ankylosing spondylitis synovial fluid.

Each TCR beta library was made by quantitative 5'-RACE that incorporated molecular barcodes. Via MiXCR, TCRdb re-called the 5' RACE reads, giving one row per CDR3 protein. This repertoire shows 200,000 to 250,000 distinct CDR3 sequences, 6% to 8% found once; its top ten account for approximately 15%. The CDR3 is 15 amino acids. Trimming took off 3 bases at V and 3 bases at J, with 14 bases between the two ends. CDR1 is KGHSH, CDR2 LQKENI, per germline. The chain carries TRBV18 and TRBJ1-1, with TRBD1 as a possible D gene (5 bases). This sequence originates from a male donor with ankylosing spondylitis. The sequenced material came from blood, either unsorted or a sorted T cell fraction (not recorded which). This CDR3 is CASSPSRGGDTEAFF. The CDR3 bases are TGTGCCAGCTCACCTTCGAGGGGAGGGGACACTGAAGCTTTCTTT.